These 2 T cell receptor beta chains share one sample of origin, sequenced in a study of blood T cell repertoires in COVID-19. The protocol was immunoSEQ multiplex PCR, while the TCRdb copy is restricted to in-frame clones and leaves out a portion. The table shows more than 60,000 clones, with about 90% occurring only once. Sequencing input: peripheral blood. The receptors here all came from a woman between 50 and 59 years old with active or convalescent COVID-19.

The rearrangement joins TRBV7-9 to TRBJ2-5; 7 bases agree with TRBD1. CDR1 SEHNR and CDR2 FQNEAQ come from the germline V gene (reference sequence). The V gene end was trimmed by 5 bases and the J gene end by 4 bases; junction bases not matched to a gene: 7. CDR3 length equals 14 residues. DNA for the CDR3: TGTGCCAGCAGCCCGACAGGGCTGGGAGAGACCCAGTACTTC. Translation: CASSPTGLGETQYF.

The rearrangement joins TRBV12-3 or TRBV12-4 to TRBJ1-1; D call uncertain. There are 13 residues in the CDR3. V was clipped by 2 bases and J by 4 bases, with 8 bases between them. The CDR3 is CASSLLGPTEAFF. The CDR3 DNA reads as TGTGCCAGCAGTTTATTGGGCCCCACTGAAGCTTTCTTT.